Listed below are T cell receptor beta chains from one sample, sequenced in a study of blood T cell repertoires in COVID-19. Data came from immunoSEQ multiplex PCR; TCRdb stores just in-frame clones and leaves some out. Here the sample spans about 66,000 clones, under 90% being singletons. Specimen: peripheral blood. The source of these receptors is a man aged 55 to 70 with acute or convalescent COVID-19. Both conserved end residues are trimmed from each CDR3. The D gene is left open where the match is weak.

j_gene	v_gene	d_gene	CDR3aa
TRBJ1-2	TRBV2	TRBD1	ASGGVVGTGAGYT
TRBJ1-6	TRBV2	-	ASSGTRETSPLH
TRBJ1-5	TRBV6-1	-	ASSDFMSVSNQPQH
TRBJ2-7	TRBV6-6	-	ATSTRGGQNYEQY
TRBJ2-1	TRBV19	-	ASTLRPPPQF
TRBJ1-1	TRBV19	-	ASSTRGRGLVAF
TRBJ2-3	TRBV2	TRBD2	ASRRGVDTQY
TRBJ1-3	TRBV7-8	-	ASSQRGGHAGNTIY
TRBJ2-2	TRBV2	-	ASTGDVDTGELF
TRBJ2-7	TRBV15	-	ATSRGFTVSSYEQY
TRBJ1-5	TRBV5-1	-	ASSLGGSLNQPQH
TRBJ1-3	TRBV19	TRBD1	ASSPGTGGSGNTIY
TRBJ2-2	TRBV29-1	TRBD1	SVGGTGLPTGELF
TRBJ1-1	TRBV2	TRBD1	ASRDRLNTEAF
TRBJ1-2	TRBV5-6	-	ASSEGKNGYT
TRBJ1-3	TRBV5-1	-	ASSPGQTSGNTIY
TRBJ2-7	TRBV28	TRBD1	ASLPTDRGWGEQY
TRBJ1-1	TRBV12-3/TRBV12-4	-	ASSPGQAGKAF
TRBJ1-1	TRBV19	-	ASSIGGGKPTEAF
TRBJ1-1	TRBV12-3/TRBV12-4	-	ASSLRRDEAF
TRBJ1-4	TRBV24-1	-	ATSAGSVREKLF
TRBJ2-7	TRBV30	TRBD1	AWSLGGTGFYEQY
TRBJ2-7	TRBV29-1	TRBD1	SVRTGTTRHNEQY
TRBJ2-7	TRBV18	-	ASSPAGIRAYEQY
TRBJ2-5	TRBV3-1/TRBV3-2	TRBD2	ASSLTSGGPETQY
TRBJ1-5	TRBV19	-	ASSRRRGGDQPQH
TRBJ1-1	TRBV5-1	TRBD1	ASSLGRAAGGTEAF